The 23 T cell receptor beta chains in this list originate from one sample, sequenced in a study of blood T cell repertoires in COVID-19. The table came from immunoSEQ multiplex PCR; TCRdb's copy has only in-frame clones and leaves some out. The repertoire holds 150,000 to 200,000 clones, roughly 89% seen once, with roughly an eighth in the top ten. The sample comprised peripheral blood. The receptors were gathered from a woman in her 70s with COVID-19, enrolled during active disease.

V is TRBV5-4 and J is TRBJ2-7; possible D gene TRBD1, 5 bases. Germline CDR1 reads SGHNT; CDR2 reads YYREEE (reference sequence). This CDR3 is 13 amino acids long. The V end lost 3 bases, the J end lost 5 bases, and 12 bases lay between the germline ends. CDR3 sequence (DNA): TGTGCCAGCAGCTGGGGCAGGGCCGACGAGCAGTACTTC. Translating gives CASSWGRADEQYF.

The DNA of the CDR3 is TGTGCCAGCAGACCACAGGGGGTTCGCGCCGGGGAGCTGTTTTTT. It is translated as CASRPQGVRAGELFF. The rearrangement joins TRBV7-9 to TRBJ2-2; the match to TRBD1 covers 8 bases. Germline-derived CDR1 and CDR2 are SEHNR and FQNEAQ (reference sequence). The CDR3 length is 15 residues. V lost 6 bases, J lost 6 bases, and 9 bases stayed unmatched.

The chain carries TRBV18 and TRBJ2-1, with TRBD1 matching over 7 bases. CDR1 is KGHSH and CDR2 is LQKENI in the germline V gene. This CDR3 comprises 15 residues. Germline trimming cut 2 bases from V and 7 bases from J; bases unmatched to any gene: 8. The CDR3 DNA reads TGTGCCAGCTCACCAAGACAGGGCTCGGTAAATGAGCAGTTCTTC. Its protein product is CASSPRQGSVNEQFF.

This sequence joins TRBV28 and TRBJ1-4, with 11 positions matching TRBD1. The CDR3 contains 13 residues. After removal of 10 bases from V and 7 bases from J, the junction contained 5 bases not matched to a gene. Germline loops: CDR1 MDHEN, CDR2 SYDVKM. The CDR3 reads CAIYGTGGEKLFF. The DNA for the CDR3 is TGTGCCATCTACGGGACAGGGGGTGAAAAACTGTTTTTT.

The V call is TRBV10-3, the J call TRBJ2-1; D remains ambiguous. The germline V and J ends were trimmed by 9 bases and 4 bases, with 7 bases remaining between them. Looked up from germline, CDR1 is ENHRY and CDR2 is SYGVKD. The CDR3 runs to 11 residues. This CDR3 is CAISLYNEQFF. The CDR3 DNA follows: TGTGCCATTTCCCTTTACAATGAGCAGTTCTTC.

The CDR3 coding sequence is TGTGCCAGCAGTTCGACAGGAAACACCATATATTTT. Translated, it gives CASSSTGNTIYF. This chain connects TRBV6-5 to TRBJ1-3; no firm D call. Germline-derived CDR1 and CDR2 are MNHEY and SVGAGI. Trimming took 4 bases from V and 4 from J, leaving 5 bases between them. The CDR3 consists of 12 residues.

V usage is TRBV7-9 and J usage is TRBJ1-1, with 9 bases aligning to TRBD1. With V trimmed by 1 base and J by 10 bases, 13 bases remained unmatched. This CDR3 is 16 amino acids long. CDR1 and CDR2 from the germline V gene are SEHNR and FQNEAQ (reference sequence). Here the CDR3 reads CASSLVRDRGMRGAFF. The CDR3 DNA follows: TGTGCCAGCAGCTTAGTTCGCGACAGGGGGATGAGGGGAGCTTTCTTT.

The chain uses TRBV5-1 and TRBJ2-3; the match to TRBD2 covers 7 bases. This CDR3 contains 16 residues. V lost 0 bases to trimming and J lost 4 bases; unmatched junction nucleotides: 8. Germline loops: CDR1 SGHRS, CDR2 YFSETQ. This CDR3 reads CASSLEAGAPPDTQYF. The CDR3 coding sequence is TGCGCCAGCAGCTTGGAGGCGGGAGCCCCCCCAGATACGCAGTATTTT.

The table lists this clone with a count of one. The chain combines TRBV9 with TRBJ2-1; 9 bases line up with TRBD2. This CDR3 comprises 15 residues. Germline V gene data show CDR1 as SGDLS and CDR2 as YYNGEE. V gave up 2 bases and J gave up 6 bases; unmatched junction bases: 6. The CDR3 loop is CASSVVAGGVNEQFF. CDR3 nucleotide sequence: TGTGCCAGCAGCGTTGTGGCGGGAGGGGTCAATGAGCAGTTCTTC.

This chain connects TRBV29-1 to TRBJ1-2; 12 bases match TRBD1. The germline V gene has CDR1 SQVTM and CDR2 ANQGSEA. This CDR3 has 14 residues. Losses at the gene ends were 7 bases for V and 5 bases for J; bases not matched to a gene: 8. The CDR3 reads CSDTGTGGGYGYTF. The CDR3 DNA is TGCAGCGATACCGGGACAGGGGGCGGGTATGGCTACACCTTC.

The chain couples TRBV28 to TRBJ1-4; D remains unclear. Trimming cost V 5 bases and J 8 bases, with 9 bases left between them. The CDR3 runs to 12 residues. CDR1 MDHEN and CDR2 SYDVKM come from the germline V gene. The CDR3 sequence is CASSLPFEKLFF. The CDR3 DNA reads as TGTGCCAGCAGTCTACCGTTCGAAAAACTGTTTTTT.

The chain recombines TRBV3-1 (or the pseudogene TRBV3-2) with TRBJ1-2; D is unclear. Looked up from germline, CDR1 is LGHDT and CDR2 is YNNKEL (reference sequence). The CDR3 spans 14 residues. The V gene lost 1 base and the J gene lost 4 bases, with 10 bases spanning the gap. The CDR3 sequence: CASSQGVLLYGYTF. CDR3 nucleotides: TGTGCCAGCAGCCAAGGAGTACTTCTCTATGGCTACACCTTC.

The chain links TRBV28 to TRBJ2-7; 9 bases agree with TRBD2. The CDR3 is 14 residues long. With 6 bases clipped from V and 7 bases from J, the junction kept 10 bases outside the gene matches. CDR1 and CDR2 from the germline V gene are MDHEN and SYDVKM. CDR3 DNA: TGTGCCAGCAGGCCACTAGCGGGCCCTTCTGAGCAGTACTTC. Its translation: CASRPLAGPSEQYF.

The V gene is TRBV7-9, the J gene TRBJ1-5; D unclear. The germline CDR1 and CDR2 sequences are SEHNR and FQNEAQ (reference sequence). The ends were cut back, 5 bases at V and 0 bases at J, with 5 bases in the middle. The CDR3 is made up of 13 amino acids. The DNA of the CDR3 is TGTGCCAGCAGCCAGGATAGCAATCAGCCCCAGCATTTT. It yields the protein CASSQDSNQPQHF. Variable domain in full (rest from reference TRBV7-9 and TRBJ1-5): DTGVSQNPRHKITKRGQNVTFRCDPISEHNRLYWYRQTLGQGPEFLTYFQNEAQLEKSRLLSDRFSAERPKGSFSTLEIQRTEQGDSAMYLCASSQDSNQPQHFGDGTRLSIL.

The chain is built from TRBV15 and TRBJ2-7; D possibly corresponds to TRBD1 (6 bases). V was cut by 4 bases and J by 7 bases, with 20 bases left in between. The CDR3 is 15 amino acids. The germline CDR1 and CDR2 sequences are LNHNV and YYDKDF (reference sequence). CDR3 sequence: CATSTRDTGIWEQYF. The CDR3 bases are TGTGCCACCAGCACTCGGGACACAGGAATTTGGGAGCAGTACTTC.

A single count supports this clone. V is TRBV5-1 and J is TRBJ2-7, with 9 nucleotides matching TRBD1. V lost 2 bases, J lost 4 bases, and 7 bases stayed unmatched. Looked up from germline, CDR1 is SGHRS and CDR2 is YFSETQ. This CDR3 comprises 15 residues. The CDR3 region is CASSLLTGGAYEQYF. DNA of the CDR3: TGCGCCAGCAGCTTACTAACAGGGGGCGCTTACGAGCAGTACTTC.

The chain recombines TRBV27 with TRBJ1-2; the match to TRBD1 covers 7 bases. The germline gives CDR1 MNHEY, CDR2 SMNVEV (reference sequence). Trimming took 1 base from V and 5 from J; bases not matched to a gene: 4. The length of the CDR3 is 14 residues. As DNA, the CDR3 is TGTGCCAGCAGTTTATTCCAGGGGGTGTATGGCTACACCTTC. It encodes CASSLFQGVYGYTF.

The V call is TRBV5-6, the J call TRBJ1-2, with D uncertain. The CDR3 covers 14 residues. Trimming cost V 0 bases and J 0 bases, with 6 bases left between them. Looked up from germline, CDR1 is SGHDT and CDR2 is YYEEEE. The CDR3 coding sequence is TGTGCCAGCAGCTTGGGCGGAACTAACTATGGCTACACCTTC. Protein product: CASSLGGTNYGYTF.

As DNA, the CDR3 is TGCGCCAGCAGCTTGGGGGCCCAAGAGACCCAGTACTTC. Its protein is CASSLGAQETQYF. The V and J genes are TRBV5-1 and TRBJ2-5; D unclear. This CDR3 is 13 amino acids long. V was trimmed by 0 bases and J by 1 base, leaving 4 bases between them. From germline, CDR1 is SGHRS and CDR2 YFSETQ. Variable domain in full (rest from reference TRBV5-1 and TRBJ2-5): KAGVTQTPRYLIKTRGQQVTLSCSPISGHRSVSWYQQTPGQGLQFLFEYFSETQRNKGNFPGRFSGRQFSNSRSEMNVSTLELGDSALYLCASSLGAQETQYFGPGTRLLVL.

This chain connects TRBV11-3 to TRBJ2-3; possibly TRBD2 for D (6 bases). CDR3 length: 13 residues. Germline lookup yields CDR1 SGHNT and CDR2 YENEEA. Trimming stripped 3 bases from V and 5 bases from J, with 9 bases between. In nucleotides, the CDR3 is TGTGCCAGCAGCTTTCAGGAGGGAGATACGCAGTATTTT. This codes for CASSFQEGDTQYF. Looking up the rest from reference TRBV11-3 and TRBJ2-3 gives the full variable domain: EAGVVQSPRYKIIEKKQPVAFWCNPISGHNTLYWYLQNLGQGPELLIRYENEEAVDDSQLPKDRFSAERLKGVDSTLKIQPAELGDSAVYLCASSFQEGDTQYFGPGTRLTVL.

The rearrangement uses TRBV9 and TRBJ1-2, with 7 bases fitting TRBD1. Germline loops: CDR1 SGDLS, CDR2 YYNGEE. J was trimmed by 3 bases and V by 4 bases; bases with no gene match: 6. The CDR3 covers 14 residues. The CDR3 nucleotides read TGTGCCAGCAGCTTAACCGGGACAGACTATGGCTACACCTTC. This translates into CASSLTGTDYGYTF.

V is TRBV3-1 (or the pseudogene TRBV3-2) and J is TRBJ2-1, with 15 bases identical to TRBD2. The CDR3 has 16 amino acids. Germline values: CDR1 LGHDT, CDR2 YNNKEL (reference sequence). The trim removed 6 bases at V and 7 bases at J, leaving 7 bases unmatched. Here the CDR3 DNA reads TGTGCCAGCAGTCGGACTAGCGGGAGGGCCAGGAATGAGCAGTTCTTC. Translating it yields CASSRTSGRARNEQFF.

The genes are TRBV4-1 and TRBJ1-4; the match to TRBD1 covers 10 bases. The CDR3 has 16 residues. J lost 6 bases, V lost 2 bases, and 6 bases had no gene match. Germline loops: CDR1 MGHRA, CDR2 YSYEKL. The CDR3 is CASSQLTGTGDEKLFF. The CDR3 nucleotides are TGCGCCAGCAGCCAACTTACCGGGACAGGGGATGAAAAACTGTTTTTT.